This is a list of T cell receptor beta chains from one sample in a study of T cells in Graves' hyperthyroidism and ophthalmopathy. Using its own MiXCR run on the multiplex PCR reads, TCRdb lists one record per CDR3 protein. The data show around 340,000 distinct CDR3 sequences, 17% seen once. Sequencing used blood. The receptor source for this set is a woman in her 30s with Graves' hyperthyroidism that later progressed to Graves' ophthalmopathy. Both conserved end residues are part of each CDR3. Each record gives: J gene, D gene, clone size, V gene, CDR3 protein, CDR3 DNA. The D gene is left open where the match is weak. The size of a clone is reported for some rows only, either as once, few or many, or as a class for expanded clones.

j_gene: TRBJ1-4
d_gene: NA
abundance: many
v_gene: TRBV7-3
CDR3aa: CASSLRVWGAREKLFF
CDR3nt: TGTGCCAGCAGCTTAAGGGTCTGGGGGGCGCGTGAAAAACTGTTTTTT

j_gene: TRBJ2-3
d_gene: NA
abundance: NA
v_gene: TRBV11-3
CDR3aa: CASSTLGGLGDTQYF
CDR3nt: TGTGCCAGCAGCACCCTTGGGGGGTTGGGGGATACGCAGTATTTT

j_gene: TRBJ1-1
d_gene: NA
abundance: many
v_gene: TRBV5-1
CDR3aa: CASSLAGVGNTEAFF
CDR3nt: TGCGCCAGCAGCTTGGCCGGGGTGGGGAACACTGAAGCTTTCTTT

j_gene: TRBJ1-1
d_gene: NA
abundance: NA
v_gene: TRBV29-1
CDR3aa: CSVLSPHTEAFF
CDR3nt: TGCAGCGTCCTCTCCCCGCACACTGAAGCTTTCTTT

j_gene: TRBJ2-1
d_gene: TRBD2
abundance: many
v_gene: TRBV27
CDR3aa: CASSFLRTSSSSYNEQFF
CDR3nt: TGTGCCAGCAGTTTCCTCCGGACTAGCTCCAGCTCCTACAATGAGCAGTTCTTC

j_gene: TRBJ1-1
d_gene: NA
abundance: many
v_gene: TRBV11-3
CDR3aa: CASSLGAIGTEAFF
CDR3nt: TGTGCCAGCAGCTTAGGTGCAATCGGCACTGAAGCTTTCTTT

j_gene: TRBJ1-5
d_gene: TRBD1
abundance: many
v_gene: TRBV27
CDR3aa: CASSPFDREKQPQHF
CDR3nt: TGTGCCAGCAGTCCCTTCGACAGGGAGAAACAGCCCCAGCATTTT

j_gene: TRBJ1-2
d_gene: NA
abundance: NA
v_gene: TRBV6-2/TRBV6-3
CDR3aa: CASSRVGNYGYTF
CDR3nt: TGTGCCAGCAGCCGGGTGGGTAACTATGGCTACACCTTC

j_gene: TRBJ2-1
d_gene: NA
abundance: many
v_gene: TRBV27
CDR3aa: CASRTTSPYNEQFF
CDR3nt: TGTGCCAGCAGGACAACTAGTCCCTACAATGAGCAGTTCTTC

j_gene: TRBJ2-3
d_gene: TRBD2
abundance: many
v_gene: TRBV11-2
CDR3aa: CASSPPPGGKRTDTQYF
CDR3nt: TGTGCCAGCAGCCCCCCCCCGGGGGGTAAACGCACAGATACGCAGTATTTT

j_gene: TRBJ1-2
d_gene: NA
abundance: NA
v_gene: TRBV25-1
CDR3aa: CASGGDLNYGYTF
CDR3nt: TGTGCCAGCGGGGGGGATCTTAACTATGGCTACACCTTC

j_gene: TRBJ1-2
d_gene: TRBD1
abundance: many
v_gene: TRBV6-5
CDR3aa: CASSYSGQGVLYGYTF
CDR3nt: TGTGCCAGCAGTTACTCGGGACAGGGCGTCTTGTATGGCTACACCTTC

j_gene: TRBJ1-2
d_gene: TRBD1
abundance: many
v_gene: TRBV5-6
CDR3aa: CASSVTGAIYGYTF
CDR3nt: TGTGCCAGCAGCGTGACAGGGGCAATCTATGGCTACACCTTC

j_gene: TRBJ1-1
d_gene: NA
abundance: few
v_gene: TRBV6-1
CDR3aa: CASRSSTGLTEAFF
CDR3nt: TGTGCCAGCAGGTCAAGCACAGGGTTAACTGAAGCTTTCTTT

j_gene: TRBJ2-2
d_gene: TRBD2
abundance: few
v_gene: TRBV2
CDR3aa: CASMKREEVGELFF
CDR3nt: TGTGCCAGCATGAAGCGGGAGGAAGTCGGGGAGCTGTTTTTT

j_gene: TRBJ2-6
d_gene: NA
abundance: many
v_gene: TRBV28
CDR3aa: CASTSWGGANVLTF
CDR3nt: TGTGCCAGCACCTCATGGGGAGGGGCCAACGTCCTGACTTTC

j_gene: TRBJ2-7
d_gene: NA
abundance: NA
v_gene: TRBV2
CDR3aa: CASSGTRSDEQYF
CDR3nt: TGTGCCAGCTCCGGGACAAGAAGCGACGAGCAGTACTTC

j_gene: TRBJ2-5
d_gene: NA
abundance: many
v_gene: TRBV27
CDR3aa: CASSPWTSETQYF
CDR3nt: TGTGCCAGCAGTCCGTGGACGTCTGAGACCCAGTACTTC

j_gene: TRBJ1-2
d_gene: NA
abundance: once
v_gene: TRBV7-2
CDR3aa: CASSLGPDPPYGYTF
CDR3nt: TGTGCCAGCAGCTTAGGGCCCGATCCACCCTATGGCTACACCTTC

j_gene: TRBJ2-3
d_gene: TRBD2
abundance: NA
v_gene: TRBV11-2
CDR3aa: CASSLVAGDGTDTQYF
CDR3nt: TGTGCCAGCAGCTTAGTAGCGGGAGACGGCACAGATACGCAGTATTTT

j_gene: TRBJ2-7
d_gene: TRBD2
abundance: many
v_gene: TRBV27
CDR3aa: CASSLGTSGRLEQYF
CDR3nt: TGTGCCAGCAGTCTGGGGACTAGCGGGAGACTCGAGCAGTACTTC

j_gene: TRBJ2-1
d_gene: TRBD2
abundance: many
v_gene: TRBV11-1
CDR3aa: CASSPGGMDAQEQFF
CDR3nt: TGTGCCAGCAGCCCGGGAGGGATGGACGCTCAGGAGCAGTTCTTC

j_gene: TRBJ2-5
d_gene: TRBD2
abundance: many
v_gene: TRBV3-1
CDR3aa: CASSQGLAEYF
CDR3nt: TGTGCCAGCAGCCAGGGACTAGCGGAATACTTC

j_gene: TRBJ2-7
d_gene: NA
abundance: many
v_gene: TRBV27
CDR3aa: CASSSQTYEQYF
CDR3nt: TGTGCCAGCAGTTCCCAGACCTACGAGCAGTACTTC

j_gene: TRBJ1-1
d_gene: NA
abundance: many
v_gene: TRBV28
CDR3aa: CASSRYRMNTEAFF
CDR3nt: TGTGCCAGCAGTAGGTACAGGATGAACACTGAAGCTTTCTTT

j_gene: TRBJ1-2
d_gene: NA
abundance: NA
v_gene: TRBV5-1
CDR3aa: CASSLGGMAGYTF
CDR3nt: TGCGCCAGCAGCTTAGGTGGGATGGCTGGCTACACCTTC